The entry below gives a single TCR beta chain sequence along with its context. Its matching antigen is unknown. Germline lookup yields CDR1 PRHDT and CDR2 FYEKMQ (reference sequence). This CDR3 spans 13 amino acids. Trimming removed 8 bases from V and 8 bases from J, with 16 bases in between. Clones were read by immunoSEQ multiplex PCR, and TCRdb kept only the in-frame ones, dropping some. Seen here are about 58,000 clones, about 86% observed once, and the top ten hold 7.4%. This sample was taken from a study of a mutant IDH1 vaccine in newly diagnosed glioma. Time point given: week 5, during vaccination. The investigators gave 300 ug of mutant IDH1 20-mer peptide in each vaccine dose, together with topical imiquimod.

The source is a woman in her 50s with glioma. The chain combines TRBV13 with TRBJ2-1; D possibly matches TRBD1 or TRBD2 (5 bases each). The source material was PBMCs, sampled from a glioma patient whose treatment included an IDH1 peptide vaccine. The CDR3 loop reads CASATSGRDEQFF. In DNA, the CDR3 is TGTGCCAGCGCCACCTCGGGGCGAGATGAGCAGTTCTTC.